Given below is one T cell receptor (beta chain) in context. The data originate from a study of blood T cell repertoires in COVID-19. Study-level information: COVID-19 samples from acute and convalescent phases originated in the United States, Italy and Spain.

Generated by immunoSEQ multiplex PCR, the TCRdb table keeps only in-frame clones and is missing some. The profile shows tens of thousands of clones, around 88% of them singletons. Trimming took off 5 bases at V and 3 bases at J, with 10 bases between the two ends. CDR3 length equals 13 residues. CDR1 is SEHNR, CDR2 FQNEAQ, per germline (reference sequence). This sequence was found in a human donor in a cohort sampled during active COVID-19. Source material: peripheral blood. The chain combines TRBV7-9 with TRBJ1-1; no clear D. CDR3 nucleotides: TGTGCCAGCAGCCGATTCGGGGACACTGAAGCTTTCTTT. Amino acids: CASSRFGDTEAFF.